Listed here are 30 T cell receptor beta chains from one sample, sequenced in a study of T cell repertoires in cytomegalovirus infection (dated by TCRdb to between 2019 and 2020). Sequenced on an Illumina HiSeq 1500. Clones were called with MiXCR by TCRdb after fastp trimmed the public reads at Q25, and only in-frame beta chains were retained. Merged by CDR3 protein, the rows form single entries marked with the most common genes and DNA. This sample gives around 550,000 distinct CDR3 sequences in total; approximately 25% of them show up just once. Clones ranked in the top ten supply roughly 13% of the sample. Sequenced material: PBMCs. These receptors were obtained from a human donor in good health (CMV status not recorded). Some clones in this sample may be carry-over from other donors' samples.

This clonotype was seen at least ten times. The chain uses TRBV7-9 and TRBJ1-1; D not resolved. The CDR3 loop spans 12 amino acids. V was clipped by 4 bases and J by 0 bases, with 3 bases between them. Per germline, CDR1 SEHNR and CDR2 FQNEAQ (reference sequence). Written as DNA, the CDR3 is TGTGCCAGCAGCTGGTTGAACACTGAAGCTTTCTTT. Amino acids: CASSWLNTEAFF.

This clonotype showed up just a few times. This chain uses TRBV7-8 with TRBJ1-4; D is ambiguous. Trimming shortened V by 7 bases and J by 0 bases, and 12 bases separated the two germline ends. There are 15 residues in the CDR3. Germline loops: CDR1 SGHVS, CDR2 FQNEAQ. The CDR3: CASTRQDATNEKLFF. The CDR3 region has the DNA TGTGCCAGCACCCGGCAGGACGCAACTAATGAAAAACTGTTTTTT.

This clonotype was picked up many times. The chain has TRBV7-2 and TRBJ2-6; D might be TRBD1 (6 bases). Deletions cut 1 base from V and 2 bases from J, with 9 bases between. Germline V gene data show CDR1 as SGHTA and CDR2 as FQGNSA. This CDR3 is 16 amino acids long. CDR3 DNA: TGTGCCAGCAGCTTAGTTAAGGGGGCTGGGGCCAACGTCCTGACTTTC. It translates to CASSLVKGAGANVLTF.

This clonotype came up a few times. This rearrangement joins TRBV6-5 to TRBJ1-2, with D maybe TRBD1 (6 bases). The CDR3 is made up of 12 amino acids. The V gene lost 7 bases and the J gene lost 4 bases, with 10 bases spanning the gap. Per the germline V gene, CDR1 is MNHEY and CDR2 is SVGAGI. CDR3 in amino acids: CASTETGYGYTF. The CDR3 region has the DNA TGTGCCAGCACCGAGACAGGCTATGGCTACACCTTC.

This clonotype was recorded a few times. The V gene is TRBV28, the J gene TRBJ2-5, with D maybe TRBD1 (6 bases). There are 16 residues in the CDR3. Trimming pared 6 bases from V and 5 bases from J, leaving 22 bases between. Germline lookup yields CDR1 MDHEN and CDR2 SYDVKM. CDR3 protein: CASSRERYRVGETQYF. Written as DNA, the CDR3 is TGTGCCAGCAGCCGAGAAAGGTACAGGGTAGGGGAGACCCAGTACTTC.

This clonotype was counted only a few times. This may arise from a read error, as a much more abundant clone is one base away. The chain recombines TRBV11-3 with TRBJ1-1; 7 bases are shared with TRBD1. Germline lookup yields CDR1 SGHNT and CDR2 YENEEA. The length of the CDR3 is 14 residues. Trimming cost V 5 bases and J 0 bases; bases outside gene matches: 3. The CDR3 DNA follows: TGTGCCAGCAGCATACAGGGGTTGAACACTGAAGCTTTCTTT. It yields the protein CASSIQGLNTEAFF.

This chain uses TRBV28 with TRBJ1-2; TRBD1 agrees at 8 bases. This CDR3 has 13 amino acids. V shed 6 bases and J 5 bases; nucleotides not matched to a gene: 5. Germline loops: CDR1 MDHEN, CDR2 SYDVKM. The CDR3 loop is CASRIQGGYGYTF. DNA for the CDR3: TGTGCCAGCAGGATACAGGGGGGTTATGGCTACACCTTC.

This clonotype was found once. The rearrangement joins TRBV9 to TRBJ1-1; the match to TRBD1 covers 7 bases. J lost 1 base, V lost 0 bases, and 6 bases had no gene match. This CDR3 spans 16 amino acids. Germline V gene sequence: CDR1 SGDLS, CDR2 YYNGEE. Here the CDR3 DNA reads TGTGCCAGCAGCGTAGGAGGGCAGGGGGAGAACACTGAAGCTTTCTTT. This translates into CASSVGGQGENTEAFF.

This clonotype was detected a few times. The V and J genes are TRBV7-2 and TRBJ2-2, with TRBD1 as a possible D gene (6 bases). The CDR3 runs to 17 residues. V lost 0 bases and J 8 bases, leaving 19 bases between the germline ends. Germline V CDR1 and CDR2: SGHTA, FQGNSA. DNA for the CDR3: TGTGCCAGCAGCTTAGCCGCCTGGACAGCCCTTAGTGGGGAGCTGTTTTTT. Translating it yields CASSLAAWTALSGELFF.

This clonotype was observed many times. This chain links TRBV6-5 with TRBJ2-1; 16 bases fit TRBD2. This CDR3 comprises 18 residues. J gave up 7 bases and V 4 bases, and 10 bases lay outside the gene matches. Germline values: CDR1 MNHEY, CDR2 SVGAGI. In DNA form, the CDR3 reads TGTGCCAGCAGTTCGGGACTAGCGGGAGGGCCGATCTTGAATGAGCAGTTCTTC. It codes for CASSSGLAGGPILNEQFF.

In its sample, this clonotype was seen a few times. The DNA of the CDR3 is TGTGCCAGCAGCTTAGTAGGGGAAATCTACGAGCAGTACTTC. It specifies CASSLVGEIYEQYF. This chain joins TRBV7-6 and TRBJ2-7, with D possibly matching TRBD1 (5 bases). In germline, CDR1 is SGHVS, CDR2 FNYEAQ. The ends were cut back, 1 base at V and 3 bases at J, with 10 bases in the middle. The CDR3 length is 14 residues.

The chain couples TRBV10-3 to TRBJ2-7, with 7 bases that match TRBD1. The V gene's germline CDR1 is ENHRY and CDR2 SYGVKD. The J segment lost 2 bases and the V segment lost 10 bases, leaving 2 bases of the junction unmatched. The length of the CDR3 is 11 residues. In DNA, the CDR3 is TGTGCCACTGGGACAGCCTACGAGCAGTACGTC. Protein product: CATGTAYEQYV.

There are a few counts of this clonotype. The rearrangement joins TRBV29-1 to TRBJ2-5, with 8 positions matching TRBD2. Germline CDR1 is SQVTM and CDR2 is ANQGSEA. Trimming took 8 bases from V and 5 from J; bases not matched to a gene: 4. The length of the CDR3 is 11 residues. The CDR3 protein is CSSGGAETQYF. Here the CDR3 DNA reads TGCAGCTCGGGAGGGGCTGAGACCCAGTACTTC.

This chain's CDR3 is CASNGGQWNTEAFF. Here the CDR3 DNA reads TGTGCCAGCAATGGCGGTCAGTGGAACACTGAAGCTTTCTTT. The gene calls are TRBV5-6 and TRBJ1-1; no reliable D call. V was pared by 6 bases and J by 1 base, with 13 bases between. Germline V gives CDR1 SGHDT, CDR2 YYEEEE. This CDR3 is built from 14 residues.

The V gene is TRBV30, the J gene TRBJ2-5, with 11 nucleotides matching TRBD2. From germline, CDR1 is GTSNPN and CDR2 SVGIG (reference sequence). The CDR3 is 16 amino acids. The J segment lost 3 bases and the V segment lost 4 bases, leaving 10 bases of the junction unmatched. The CDR3 loop reads CAWNSGTSGRKETQYF. The CDR3 nucleotides are TGTGCCTGGAATTCAGGAACTAGCGGGAGAAAAGAGACCCAGTACTTC.

This clonotype was observed a handful of times. This chain uses TRBV4-1 with TRBJ1-2; D is ambiguous. The CDR3 loop spans 14 amino acids. Germline-derived CDR1 and CDR2 are MGHRA and YSYEKL. The ends were cut back, 1 base at V and 10 bases at J, with 16 bases in the middle. This CDR3 reads CASSQVSNREFYTF. In DNA, the CDR3 is TGCGCCAGCAGCCAAGTCTCGAACAGAGAATTCTACACCTTC.

The chain links TRBV19 to TRBJ1-1; D is ambiguous. The CDR3 runs to 14 residues. The germline V gene encodes CDR1 LNHDA and CDR2 SQIVND (reference sequence). Between the trimmed V and J ends, which lost 9 bases and 9 bases, there was a span of 23 bases. Written as DNA, the CDR3 is TGTGCCAGCCAGCGGCGGCTTAATCCCTCACAAGCTTTCTTT. This encodes CASQRRLNPSQAFF.

The V gene is TRBV6-2 or TRBV6-3, the J gene TRBJ2-7; D not certain. Trimming stripped 0 bases from V and 6 bases from J, with 9 bases between. The V gene's germline CDR1 is MNHEY and CDR2 SVGEGT. This CDR3 has 13 amino acids. CDR3 sequence reads: CASSYSSMVEQYV. The CDR3 DNA reads as TGTGCCAGCAGTTACTCCTCGATGGTCGAGCAGTACGTC.

This clonotype was seen many times. The J gene is TRBJ2-3, the V gene TRBV7-2, with TRBD2 identical over 10 bases. The CDR3 is 15 amino acids. V was pared by 5 bases and J by 3 bases, with 5 bases of the junction left unmatched. Germline CDR1 reads SGHTA; CDR2 reads FQGNSA. The CDR3 DNA reads TGTGCCAGCAGCCGGACTAGCGGAAAAACAGATACGCAGTATTTT. This gives the protein CASSRTSGKTDTQYF.

This rearrangement joins TRBV19 to TRBJ1-1; 11 positions match TRBD1. The CDR3 length is 14 residues. The trim removed 5 bases at V and 6 bases at J, leaving 5 bases unmatched. Germline loops: CDR1 LNHDA, CDR2 SQIVND (reference sequence). CDR3 protein: CASSPGQGDAEAFF. The CDR3 nucleotides are TGTGCCAGTAGTCCGGGACAGGGGGACGCTGAAGCTTTCTTT.

This clonotype was counted only a few times. CDR3 sequence: CASSPEVGRVNYGYTF. The DNA of the CDR3 is TGTGCCAGCAGCCCCGAGGTTGGCAGGGTGAACTATGGCTACACCTTC. V gene TRBV7-3 combines with J gene TRBJ1-2; the D gene is possibly TRBD1 (5 bases). CDR3 length: 16 amino acids. Trimming shortened V by 5 bases and J by 2 bases, and 18 bases separated the two germline ends. From germline, CDR1 is SGHTA and CDR2 FQGTGA.

The rearrangement links TRBV6-5 to TRBJ2-5, with 14 bases lining up with TRBD2. Germline loops: CDR1 MNHEY, CDR2 SVGAGI. The CDR3 extends over 14 amino acids. The V gene end was trimmed by 8 bases and the J gene end by 4 bases; junction bases not matched to a gene: 3. In nucleotides, the CDR3 is TGTGCCAGCGGGGGACTAGCGGGAGCAGAGACCCAGTACTTC. Translation gives CASGGLAGAETQYF.

The chain has TRBV4-1 and TRBJ1-5; D is possibly TRBD1 (6 bases). V was clipped by 4 bases and J by 9 bases, with 16 bases between them. Germline loops: CDR1 MGHRA, CDR2 YSYEKL. This CDR3 comprises 14 residues. CDR3 nucleotide sequence: TGCGCCAGCAGCCTTCGACAGGCATGGAGGCCCCAGCATTTT. It translates to CASSLRQAWRPQHF.

This clonotype occurred a few times. The rearrangement joins TRBV20-1 to TRBJ2-3, with 8 bases identical to TRBD1. Germline V gives CDR1 DFQATT, CDR2 SNEGSKA (reference sequence). The junction had 9 bases not matched to a gene; V was cut back by 4 bases and J by 6 bases. CDR3 length equals 14 residues. As DNA, the CDR3 is TGCAGTGCTACGGGACAGGCCCCCCGGGATACGCAGTATTTT. Its protein is CSATGQAPRDTQYF.

The chain combines TRBV20-1 with TRBJ2-7; 13 bases are a match to TRBD2. Unmatched junction bases numbered 7, after V lost 0 bases and J lost 2 bases. The CDR3 is made up of 17 amino acids. Per germline, CDR1 DFQATT and CDR2 SNEGSKA (reference sequence). The CDR3 sequence: CSARDGTSGKLTYEQYF. For the CDR3, the DNA is TGCAGTGCTAGAGATGGGACTAGCGGGAAATTAACCTACGAGCAGTACTTC.

In this sample, this clonotype turned up many times. V and J are TRBV7-6 and TRBJ2-1; TRBD2 aligns across 8 bases. The germline CDR1 and CDR2 sequences are SGHVS and FNYEAQ. This CDR3 region has 16 residues. Trimming at V came to 4 bases and at J to 4 bases, leaving 9 bases not matched to a gene. The CDR3 is CASSYPPSGPYNEQFF. The CDR3 DNA sequence: TGTGCCAGCAGCTATCCCCCTAGCGGGCCTTACAATGAGCAGTTCTTC.

This clonotype was detected ten times or more. This chain connects TRBV7-2 to TRBJ1-1; tentative D call: TRBD1 (5 bases). The CDR3 contains 15 residues. The germline V gene has CDR1 SGHTA and CDR2 FQGNSA. Trimming cost V 4 bases and J 1 base, with 13 bases left between them. The CDR3 protein is CASSSGWGPNTEAFF. CDR3 bases: TGTGCCAGCAGCTCCGGTTGGGGACCGAACACTGAAGCTTTCTTT.

On this clonotype itself: Being one base from a much bigger clone, this may be a read error. The rearrangement uses TRBV11-2 and TRBJ2-3; no definite D call. The CDR3 consists of 15 residues. Per the germline V gene, CDR1 is SGHAT and CDR2 is FQNNGV. Written as DNA, the CDR3 is TGTGCCAACAGCTTAGAATATGGTTCGACAGATACGCAGTATTTT. It specifies CANSLEYGSTDTQYF. Drawing the rest from reference TRBV11-2 and TRBJ2-3, the complete variable domain is EAGVAQSPRYKIIEKRQSVAFWCNPISGHATLYWYQQILGQGPKLLIQFQNNGVVDDSQLPKDRFSAERLKGVDSTLKIQPAKLEDSAVYLCANSLEYGSTDTQYFGPGTRLTVL.

The chain employs TRBV4-1 and TRBJ2-3; possibly TRBD1 or TRBD2 for D (5 bases each). Germline V gives CDR1 MGHRA, CDR2 YSYEKL. V shed 4 bases and J shed 1 base, with 15 bases lying between them. The CDR3 is 16 residues long. The CDR3 nucleotides read TGCGCCAGCAGCCTAACGGACCGGGGACGCACAGATACGCAGTATTTT. This codes for CASSLTDRGRTDTQYF.

This clonotype was detected ten times or more. V and J are TRBV14 and TRBJ1-2; D gene ambiguous. The CDR3 is 15 residues long. Per the germline V gene, CDR1 is SGHDN and CDR2 is FVKESK. V was clipped by 1 base and J by 0 bases, with 9 bases between them. Here the CDR3 DNA reads TGTGCCAGCAGCCAAGTTGAGTCGGCTAACTATGGCTACACCTTC. Its protein product is CASSQVESANYGYTF.